This T cell receptor (beta chain) emerged from a study of CXCR3-negative and CXCR3-positive naive CD8 T cells. Study observations and caveats: Relative to CXCR3-negative naive cells, CXCR3-positive naive cells had more hydrophobic TRB CDR3s. TRBV-TRBJ usage was alike in naive CXCR3-negative and CXCR3-positive cells but differed in memory cells.

Germline V gives CDR1 SEHNR, CDR2 FQNEAQ (reference sequence). The CDR3 extends over 16 amino acids. With UMI labels, 5' RACE was used to prepare the TRB cDNA libraries. TCRdb processed the 5' RACE reads again and assigns one entry to each CDR3 protein, with no DNA. There are about 150,000 distinct CDR3 sequences in the sample, with about 0.44% held by the top ten. Among CD8+ T cells, naive ones were CD45RO-CCR7+CD27+CD95-. About this clonotype: Its specificity is not known.

The chain employs TRBV7-9 and TRBJ1-3; TCRdb outputs TRBD1, but without DNA this stays unchecked. The material sequenced was naive CXCR3+ CD8+ T cells from blood. Subset in this sample: CD45RO-CCR7+CD27+CD95- naive CD8+ T cells expressing CXCR3 (TNR3+). The clonotype originates from a human donor in good health. Some clones in this sample may be carry-over from other donors' samples. CDR3 sequence: CASSNSGRSSGDTIYF.